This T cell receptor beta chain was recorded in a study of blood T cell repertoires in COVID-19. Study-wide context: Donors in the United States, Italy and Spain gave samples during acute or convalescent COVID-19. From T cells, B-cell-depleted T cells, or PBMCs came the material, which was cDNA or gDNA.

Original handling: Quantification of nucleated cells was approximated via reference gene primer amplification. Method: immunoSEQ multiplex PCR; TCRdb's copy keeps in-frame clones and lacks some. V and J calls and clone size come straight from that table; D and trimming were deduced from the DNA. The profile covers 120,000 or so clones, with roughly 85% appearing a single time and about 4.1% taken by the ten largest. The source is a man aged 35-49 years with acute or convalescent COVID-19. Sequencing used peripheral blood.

CDR3 protein: CASSETPGLAWSKYEQYF. The CDR3 DNA follows: TGTGCCAGCAGCGAAACTCCAGGACTAGCTTGGTCTAAGTACGAGCAGTACTTC. The gene calls are TRBV2 and TRBJ2-7; 8 bases map to TRBD2. CDR3 size: 18 residues. The junction had 20 bases not matched to a gene; V was cut back by 6 bases and J by 4 bases. Germline V lookup: CDR1 SNHLY, CDR2 FYNNEI.